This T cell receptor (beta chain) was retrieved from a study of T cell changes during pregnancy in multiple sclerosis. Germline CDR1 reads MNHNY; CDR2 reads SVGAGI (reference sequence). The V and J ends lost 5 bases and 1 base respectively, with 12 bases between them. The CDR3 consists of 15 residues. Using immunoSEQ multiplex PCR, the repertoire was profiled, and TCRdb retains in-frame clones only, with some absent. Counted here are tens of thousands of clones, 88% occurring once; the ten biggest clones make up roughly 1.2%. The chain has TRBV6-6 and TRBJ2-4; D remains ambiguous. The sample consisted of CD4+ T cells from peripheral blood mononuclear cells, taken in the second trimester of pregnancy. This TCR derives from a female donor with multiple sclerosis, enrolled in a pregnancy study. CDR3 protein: CASSPRPTAKNIQYF. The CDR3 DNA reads TGTGCCAGCAGTCCCCGGCCGACTGCCAAAAACATTCAGTACTTC.